The rows below give T cell receptor beta chains drawn from one sample of a study of cytomegalovirus exposure and HLA in healthy donors. Profiled with immunoSEQ multiplex PCR; TCRdb holds only in-frame clones, not every one. The repertoire has some 170,000 clones, over 75% of them found once; the top ten carry roughly 4.2%. Specimen: PBMCs. These receptors were taken from a man aged 40-55 years in good health and CMV-seronegative. The CDR3 runs from the conserved cysteine through the conserved F or W. The D gene is left open where the match is weak.

j_call	v_call	d_call	cdr3_aa
TRBJ2-5	TRBV10-3	NA	CAISESRRGVGAETQYF
TRBJ2-2	TRBV30	NA	CAWSVGGGYTGELFF
TRBJ2-1	TRBV7-9	TRBD2	CASSASPGGIYNEQFF
TRBJ2-1	TRBV27	TRBD2	CASSLRASGGIYNEQFF
TRBJ1-2	TRBV18	NA	CASSPLLLANYGYTF
TRBJ2-1	TRBV2	NA	CASRYGGLQYNEQFF
TRBJ1-1	TRBV6-6	NA	CASSYSAGAEAFF
TRBJ2-1	TRBV5-1	NA	CASSFFPLSYNEQFF
TRBJ1-1	TRBV10-3	NA	CAISEGPEAFF
TRBJ2-1	TRBV28	NA	CASSFRQGSLNEQFF
TRBJ2-2	TRBV4-1	TRBD2	CASSQPPGTSGGAANTGELFF
TRBJ2-7	TRBV2	TRBD1	CASRVGQNFYEQYF
TRBJ1-1	TRBV10-2	TRBD1	CASSRTGPLDTEAFF
TRBJ2-4	TRBV16	TRBD1	CASSQSRTGGNIQYF
TRBJ2-7	TRBV4-2	NA	CASSQGHLDWAYEQYF
TRBJ2-7	TRBV7-8	NA	CASSLGRSYEQYF
TRBJ1-6	TRBV6-5	NA	CASSLSPETNSPLHF
TRBJ2-5	TRBV28	NA	CASSPLGLGGPQETQYF
TRBJ2-5	TRBV7-9	NA	CASSLVVTAEETQYF
TRBJ1-5	TRBV7-9	NA	CASSLTTGSNQPQHF
TRBJ1-5	TRBV5-6	NA	CASSLAGWTELYNQPQHF
TRBJ1-6	TRBV21-1	NA	CASSKGGQGGSPLHF
TRBJ2-7	TRBV2	NA	CASRDSAVGYEQYF
TRBJ1-1	TRBV5-1	TRBD1	CASSQGQGGGLNTEAFF
TRBJ2-3	TRBV2	NA	CASSVVGGKTPAWDTQYF
TRBJ2-2	TRBV7-3	TRBD1	CASRSGTGGSGELFF
TRBJ1-1	TRBV5-1	TRBD1	CASSPGDRPTEAFF
TRBJ2-2	TRBV28	NA	CASSLLTGELFF
TRBJ2-5	TRBV7-9	TRBD1	CASSPGGQDVETQYF
TRBJ2-3	TRBV4-2	NA	CASSHRSGDTDTQYF
TRBJ1-5	TRBV21-1	NA	CASSHGQRGALSNQPQHF
TRBJ2-3	TRBV10-3	NA	CATKTSDTQYF
TRBJ1-1	TRBV6-1	NA	CASGKEVMNTEAFF
TRBJ1-4	TRBV9	TRBD1	CASSKLSGTGGTNEKLFF
TRBJ1-2	TRBV7-2	TRBD1	CASSLYRTGGGYTF
TRBJ1-2	TRBV27	NA	CASSLSQGRDGYTF
TRBJ2-5	TRBV7-9	NA	CASSLTVQETQYF
TRBJ1-6	TRBV7-9	NA	CASTIGSGRSPLHF
TRBJ2-3	TRBV5-1	TRBD2	CASSLVSAGVSTDTQYF
TRBJ2-5	TRBV5-4	TRBD2	CASSLGGGGLVVGETQYF
TRBJ2-7	TRBV6-6	NA	CASSAAYEQYF
TRBJ2-5	TRBV15	NA	CATRAEETQYF
TRBJ2-1	TRBV6-5	TRBD2	CASSFPGLGNEQFF
TRBJ2-5	TRBV28	TRBD1	CASSLSRGQLQETQYF
TRBJ1-1	TRBV5-4	NA	CASSREATEAFF
TRBJ2-2	TRBV27	TRBD1	CASRPRTGSTGELFF
TRBJ1-5	TRBV23-1	NA	CASRPRFNQPQHF
TRBJ1-6	TRBV30	NA	CAWSGRQNSPLHF
TRBJ2-3	TRBV2	TRBD2	CASSEGLASTDTQYF
TRBJ2-5	TRBV28	NA	CATSMRAGEETQYF
TRBJ1-4	TRBV14	NA	CASSRTTATNEKLFF
TRBJ2-6	TRBV7-2	TRBD1	CAVGTGPSGANVLTF
TRBJ2-3	TRBV29-1	TRBD1	CSVDGTGGADTQYF
TRBJ1-5	TRBV5-8	NA	CASSLGDRGGEPQHF